This entry lists 26 T cell receptor beta chains sequenced from one sample in a study of cytomegalovirus exposure and HLA in healthy donors. The PCR contained 60 Vbeta and 13 Jbeta primers. Assay used: immunoSEQ multiplex PCR; TCRdb lists only in-frame clones, some missing. This table has roughly 170,000 clones, 83% appearing once. The sequencing input was PBMCs. All receptors come from a man aged 50-59 years in good health and CMV-seronegative.

The gene calls are TRBV7-2 and TRBJ2-3; 11 nucleotides line up with TRBD1. V trimming: 5 bases; J trimming: 13 bases; junction bases outside the gene matches: 11. CDR1 is SGHTA, CDR2 FQGNSA, per germline. CDR3 size: 14 residues. The CDR3 nucleotides read TGTGCCAGCAGCCCTCAAAGGGGGACAGGGGGAAAGTATTTT. This gives the protein CASSPQRGTGGKYF.

The J gene is TRBJ2-7, the V gene TRBV2; 7 bases match TRBD1. The CDR3 length is 13 residues. Germline trimming cut 2 bases from V and 8 bases from J; bases unmatched to any gene: 6. Germline V gene sequence: CDR1 SNHLY, CDR2 FYNNEI. This chain's CDR3 is CASSETDRAQQYF. In DNA form, the CDR3 reads TGTGCCAGCAGTGAAACTGACAGGGCGCAGCAGTACTTC. The whole variable domain, remainder taken from reference TRBV2 and TRBJ2-7, is EPEVTQTPSHQVTQMGQEVILRCVPISNHLYFYWYRQILGQKVEFLVSFYNNEISEKSEIFDDQFSVERPDGSNFTLKIRSTKLEDSAMYFCASSETDRAQQYFGPGTRLTVT.

The rearrangement joins TRBV7-2 to TRBJ1-5; 7 bases are a match to TRBD1. This CDR3 is built from 16 residues. CDR1 and CDR2 (germline): SGHTA, FQGNSA. With 0 bases clipped from V and 4 bases from J, the junction kept 6 bases outside the gene matches. CDR3 in DNA: TGTGCCAGCAGCTTAGCGGGGACAGAAAGGAATCAGCCCCAGCATTTT. Its protein is CASSLAGTERNQPQHF.

This chain joins TRBV10-3 and TRBJ1-1; 8 bases line up with TRBD1. The CDR3 is made up of 17 amino acids. V gave up 6 bases and J gave up 0 bases; unmatched junction bases: 12. The germline V gene has CDR1 ENHRY and CDR2 SYGVKD. For the CDR3, the DNA is TGTGCCATCAGCGCTTCTCCCTCAGGGGGCATGAACACTGAAGCTTTCTTT. Its protein is CAISASPSGGMNTEAFF.

The chain couples TRBV7-8 to TRBJ1-5; D remains unclear. This CDR3 region has 14 residues. V dropped 5 bases and J dropped 3 bases, with 11 bases sitting between them. Germline CDR1 reads SGHVS; CDR2 reads FQNEAQ. CDR3 sequence reads: CASSRRQTNQPQHF. CDR3 nucleotides: TGTGCCAGCAGCCGGAGGCAGACCAATCAGCCCCAGCATTTT.

The genes are TRBV29-1 and TRBJ2-5, with 8 nucleotides matching TRBD2. With the DNA end fitting TRBJ2-7 better, the J assignment may be wrong. From germline, CDR1 is SQVTM and CDR2 ANQGSEA. The CDR3 has 14 amino acids. The CDR3 DNA reads TGCAGCGTAACCGGGGGGGACTTCCTAGGCGAGCAGTACTTC. Translation: CSVTGGDFLGEQYF.

V usage is TRBV10-3 and J usage is TRBJ2-5; TRBD2 agrees at 12 bases. The CDR3 sequence is 15 residues long. The V and J ends lost 6 bases and 3 bases, in that order; junction bases with no gene match: 5. CDR1 and CDR2 (germline): ENHRY, SYGVKD. CDR3 amino acids: CAISQLAGGEETQYF. CDR3 coding DNA: TGTGCCATCAGCCAACTAGCGGGGGGAGAAGAGACCCAGTACTTC.

This clone turned up a few times. The CDR3, as DNA: TGTGCCAGCAGCTTGGGTATTGGAGAGGGGGAAAGAGAAAAACTGTTTTTT. Amino acid sequence: CASSLGIGEGEREKLFF. This chain uses TRBV5-5 with TRBJ1-4; D is possibly TRBD1 (6 bases). This CDR3 is built from 17 residues. V was cut by 0 bases and J by 8 bases, with 20 bases left in between. Germline lookup yields CDR1 SGHKS and CDR2 YYEKEE (reference sequence). The full variable domain, in which reference TRBV5-5 and TRBJ1-4 provide the parts outside the CDR3, is DAGVTQSPTHLIKTRGQQVTLRCSPISGHKSVSWYQQVLGQGPQFIFQYYEKEERGRGNFPDRFSARQFPNYSSELNVNALLLGDSALYLCASSLGIGEGEREKLFFGSGTQLSVL.

CDR3 coding DNA: TGCAGCGTTAAATCGCCTCTACTAGCGCCCCAAGAGACCCAGTACTTC. Translation: CSVKSPLLAPQETQYF. The chain uses TRBV29-1 and TRBJ2-5; 7 nucleotides align to TRBD2. CDR1 is SQVTM, CDR2 ANQGSEA, per germline. This CDR3 is 16 amino acids long. After removal of 5 bases from V and 1 base from J, the junction contained 13 bases not matched to a gene.

V and J are TRBV4-1 and TRBJ2-3; 11 bases are a match to TRBD2. This CDR3 comprises 17 residues. Germline CDR1 reads MGHRA; CDR2 reads YSYEKL. Trimming at V came to 4 bases and at J to 2 bases, leaving 8 bases not matched to a gene. Here the CDR3 reads CASSREVLAGATDTQYF. In nucleotides, the CDR3 is TGCGCCAGCAGCCGGGAAGTACTAGCGGGGGCCACAGATACGCAGTATTTT.

J is TRBJ1-5 and V is TRBV19, with D unclear. Looked up from germline, CDR1 is LNHDA and CDR2 is SQIVND (reference sequence). Deletions cut 1 base from V and 3 bases from J, with 10 bases between. This CDR3 has 15 residues. CDR3 loop: CASSIVGATNQPQHF. DNA for the CDR3: TGTGCCAGTAGTATAGTCGGAGCTACCAATCAGCCCCAGCATTTT.

This clone occurred once. In DNA, the CDR3 is TGTGCCAGCAGTTTATCGAATGAGGCTAGGAAGATCGTCAGCGGGAGATGGTACGAGCAGTACTTC. It codes for CASSLSNEARKIVSGRWYEQYF. The genes are TRBV27 and TRBJ2-7; TRBD2 matches 8 bases. CDR3 size: 22 residues. Per germline, CDR1 MNHEY and CDR2 SMNVEV (reference sequence). V shed 0 bases, J shed 4 bases, and the junction held 26 bases outside the gene matches.

The V gene is TRBV28, the J gene TRBJ2-7; perhaps TRBD2 as D (6 bases). Germline V gene lookup returns CDR1 MDHEN and CDR2 SYDVKM. V was shortened by 6 bases and J by 6 bases, with 21 bases between the two germline ends. This CDR3 comprises 15 residues. The CDR3 coding sequence is TGTGCCAGCAGGCCACAGTCAGGAGGGCCCCTCGAGCAGTACTTC. The encoded protein is CASRPQSGGPLEQYF.

As for this clone: At one end, the junction sequence differs from germline, possibly due to a read error. The chain is built from TRBV7-9 and TRBJ1-4, with TRBD1 matching 8 bases. Germline CDR1 reads SEHNR; CDR2 reads FQNEAQ (reference sequence). This CDR3 contains 14 residues. CDR3 nucleotide sequence: TGTTCCAGCACTCAGGGGGCCCGCGGGGAAAAACTGTTTTTT. Translating it yields CSSTQGARGEKLFF.

The V call is TRBV7-2, the J call TRBJ2-3; TRBD2 agrees at 8 bases. The CDR3 has 16 residues. After removal of 5 bases from V and 6 bases from J, the junction contained 13 bases not matched to a gene. Germline V gene data show CDR1 as SGHTA and CDR2 as FQGNSA. CDR3 sequence: CASSRRTSNRFDTQYF. The CDR3 coding sequence is TGTGCCAGCAGCCGCCGGACTAGCAATCGATTCGATACGCAGTATTTT.

The J gene is TRBJ2-7, the V gene TRBV19; perhaps TRBD2 as D (6 bases). The ends were cut back, 5 bases at V and 5 bases at J, with 13 bases in the middle. The CDR3 sequence is 13 residues long. Looked up from germline, CDR1 is LNHDA and CDR2 is SQIVND (reference sequence). This chain's CDR3 is CASSGREQDEQYF. For the CDR3, the DNA is TGTGCCAGTAGTGGTCGGGAGCAAGACGAGCAGTACTTC.

This rearrangement joins TRBV2 to TRBJ1-1; TRBD1 matches 8 bases. The germline CDR1 and CDR2 sequences are SNHLY and FYNNEI. The CDR3 has 13 residues. Trimming took 9 bases from V and 5 from J; bases not matched to a gene: 8. The DNA for the CDR3 is TGTGCCAGTAATCTCCAGGGGGCGACTGAAGCTTTCTTT. This translates into CASNLQGATEAFF.

The CDR3 is CASSGGGGQRNQPQHF. CDR3 coding DNA: TGTGCCAGCAGTGGAGGGGGTGGTCAGCGCAATCAGCCCCAGCATTTT. The chain employs TRBV6-1 and TRBJ1-5, with D possibly TRBD1 on 6 matching bases. With 4 bases removed from V and 2 bases from J, the gap between germline ends came to 15 bases. The CDR3 spans 16 residues. The germline V gene encodes CDR1 MNHNS and CDR2 SASEGT.

The genes are TRBV6-6 and TRBJ2-5, with 8 bases that match TRBD1. The DNA end lines up better with TRBJ2-7; the J call may be wrong. Germline V gene lookup returns CDR1 MNHNY and CDR2 SVGAGI (reference sequence). CDR3 length equals 16 residues. The CDR3 region has the DNA TGTGCCAGCAGTTACTCCGGACAGGGTAGCTCCTACGAGCAGTACTTC. Encoded protein: CASSYSGQGSSYEQYF.

The chain employs TRBV6-1 and TRBJ2-1; 7 nucleotides match TRBD2. The junction had 7 bases not matched to a gene; V was cut back by 3 bases and J by 8 bases. This CDR3 is 14 amino acids long. CDR1 is MNHNS and CDR2 is SASEGT in the germline V gene. CDR3 sequence reads: CASSDVGGSDEQFF. Here the CDR3 DNA reads TGTGCCAGCAGTGACGTCGGGGGGTCGGATGAGCAGTTCTTC.

For this clone: Other DNA sequences in the same sample also yield this CDR3. The chain couples TRBV7-3 to TRBJ1-1; D remains ambiguous. V dropped 4 bases and J dropped 0 bases, with 6 bases sitting between them. The CDR3 extends over 13 amino acids. Germline values: CDR1 SGHTA, CDR2 FQGTGA. The CDR3 nucleotides are TGTGCCAGCAGCTCCCAGATGAACACTGAAGCTTTCTTT. As protein: CASSSQMNTEAFF.

The CDR3 nucleotides read TGTGCCAGCAGTTCGGGGGAAGGGCTCTCCTACGAGCAGTACTTC. It specifies CASSSGEGLSYEQYF. The chain uses TRBV7-9 and TRBJ2-5, with TRBD2 as a possible D gene (6 bases). Gene TRBJ2-7 matches the end of the DNA better, so the J call may be wrong. The CDR3 is made up of 15 amino acids. The germline V gene has CDR1 SEHNR and CDR2 FQNEAQ (reference sequence).

This clone occurred once. V and J are TRBV9 and TRBJ2-7, with D possibly TRBD1 on 6 matching bases. CDR1 is SGDLS, CDR2 YYNGEE, per germline. Trimming stripped 3 bases from V and 3 bases from J, with 13 bases between. The CDR3 consists of 14 residues. This chain's CDR3 is CASSGYRDGYEQYF. The CDR3 DNA follows: TGTGCCAGCAGCGGTTACAGGGATGGCTACGAGCAGTACTTC.

This clone was picked up a small number of times. The CDR3 sequence: CASRAVSSYEQYF. CDR3 bases: TGTGCCAGCAGAGCTGTGAGCTCCTACGAGCAGTACTTC. The J gene is TRBJ2-7, the V gene TRBV13, with D uncertain. The CDR3 consists of 13 residues. Germline loops: CDR1 PRHDT, CDR2 FYEKMQ (reference sequence). The V end lost 6 bases, the J end lost 0 bases, and 9 bases lay between the germline ends.

This clone has only a few counts. The chain uses TRBV29-1 and TRBJ1-1, with 8 bases identical to TRBD1. The CDR3 contains 12 residues. The germline V gene encodes CDR1 SQVTM and CDR2 ANQGSEA. V gave up 4 bases and J gave up 5 bases; unmatched junction bases: 3. CDR3 amino acids: CSVGTGRTEAFF. The CDR3, as DNA: TGCAGCGTTGGGACAGGGAGGACTGAAGCTTTCTTT.

The V call is TRBV9, the J call TRBJ1-2, with D maybe TRBD1 (5 bases). CDR3 size: 13 residues. Germline CDR1 SGDLS, CDR2 YYNGEE. Deletions cut 1 base from V and 5 bases from J, with 9 bases between. The CDR3 bases are TGTGCCAGCAGCGTACAGGGTTGGTATGGCTACACCTTC. Residues: CASSVQGWYGYTF.